The clone carrying this TCR beta chain was counted once. Authors' data handling: Amplifying reference gene primers gave estimates of nucleated cell counts. The repertoire was sequenced with immunoSEQ multiplex PCR; TCRdb's copy has only in-frame clones and lacks some. V, J and clone size were drawn from that table, and D and trimming were deduced from the DNA. This sample has approximately 350,000 clones; less than 90% occur once, and the top ten carry about 4.8%. This sample was taken from a study of blood T cell repertoires in COVID-19. This study enrolled people aged about 18 to 100 from around 25 US geographic areas. Cohorts were based on clinical histories the participants reported. Cohort 3 donors counted as recovered after two negative PCRs, clearance, or resolved symptoms. The TCR was taken from a woman between 50 and 59 years old who had recovered from COVID-19. Sequencing used PBMCs or T cells enriched from blood (not recorded which).

In DNA, the CDR3 is TGTGCCAGCAGTGATCGATACAGGGTCTCTGGGGCCAACGTCCTGACTTTC. The encoded protein is CASSDRYRVSGANVLTF. The rearrangement uses TRBV2 and TRBJ2-6; TRBD1 is a possible D gene (6 bases). Germline lookup yields CDR1 SNHLY and CDR2 FYNNEI. Trimming took 3 bases from V and 0 from J, leaving 12 bases between them. The CDR3 runs 17 residues.